The clone carrying this TCR beta chain was counted once. The antigen remains undetermined. V shed 5 bases and J 3 bases; nucleotides not matched to a gene: 6. Germline loops: CDR1 LNHDA, CDR2 SQIVND (reference sequence). The CDR3 loop spans 15 amino acids. Assay used: immunoSEQ multiplex PCR; TCRdb lists only in-frame clones, some missing. The sample records under 150,000 clones, about four fifths being singletons. This specimen comes from a study of identifying expanded T cells in peripheral blood. Study findings and constraints: Technical replicates showed roughly 1.2 changed clones; about two weeks roughly 15; four weeks 19. Across healthy donors, higher total template counts meant significantly greater approximately 2-week count variance.

Healthy donors had no documented immune events, such as infections, while sampled. This TCR derives from a person aged 18 to 75 in good health. The specimen was blood. The chain links TRBV19 to TRBJ2-3, with 9 bases matching TRBD1. Here the CDR3 reads CASSSDRGFTDTQYF. Written as DNA, the CDR3 is TGTGCCAGTAGTTCGGACAGGGGATTTACAGATACGCAGTATTTT.